A single sample gave rise to the 4 T cell receptor beta chains below, sequenced in a study of T-cell memory formation after mild COVID-19. TCRdb used MiXCR to reprocess the 5' RACE reads, holding one entry per CDR3 protein. The sample contains 200,000 or so distinct CDR3 sequences, about 16% of which appear only once. The sample was PBMCs or a T cell subset sorted from them (not recorded which). These receptors originate from an adult woman who had mild COVID-19 (a few samples of this study predate the infection). Cell type and time point are not known.

This chain links TRBV12-3 or TRBV12-4 with TRBJ2-7, with a weak D call TRBD1 (5 bases). The ends were cut back, 4 bases at V and 4 bases at J, with 14 bases in the middle. This CDR3 is built from 14 residues. CDR3 residues: CASSYGTGSYEQYF. The CDR3 coding sequence is TGTGCCAGCAGTTACGGTACAGGCTCGTACGAGCAGTACTTC.

There are a few counts of this clonotype. The V call is TRBV20-1, the J call TRBJ1-3; unclear D gene. V dropped 3 bases and J dropped 0 bases, with 12 bases sitting between them. CDR1 and CDR2 (germline): DFQATT, SNEGSKA (reference sequence). There are 15 residues in the CDR3. The CDR3 DNA follows: TGCAGTGCTAGCCCCGACGCAAACTCTGGAAACACCATATATTTT. Amino acid sequence: CSASPDANSGNTIYF.

The rearrangement joins TRBV6-5 to TRBJ2-7; 7 bases align to TRBD2. The CDR3 contains 14 residues. Per the germline V gene, CDR1 is MNHEY and CDR2 is SVGAGI. Losses at the gene ends were 6 bases for V and 0 bases for J; bases not matched to a gene: 5. The CDR3 coding sequence is TGTGCCAGCAGCAGTAGCGGGCGCTCCTACGAGCAGTACTTC. This sequence encodes CASSSSGRSYEQYF.

The chain uses TRBV7-2 and TRBJ2-5, with a tentative D call TRBD2 (6 bases). Germline loops: CDR1 SGHTA, CDR2 FQGNSA. Between the trimmed V and J ends, which lost 1 base and 5 bases, there was a span of 11 bases. This CDR3 has 14 amino acids. The DNA for the CDR3 is TGTGCCAGCAGCTTAGGGCGCCGGGGGGAGACCCAGTACTTC. Translated: CASSLGRRGETQYF.